This TCR beta chain emerged from a study of cytomegalovirus exposure and HLA in healthy donors. Study results and caveats: A few of the chains that were CMV-associated were confirmed in vitro to be specific for CMV antigens. Researchers reported in a later analysis that a missense DCLRE1C variant was tied to TCR beta V- and J-gene trimming. According to the study, around 180 TCR beta chains were cytomegalovirus-associated.

Regarding this clone: Its antigen is unknown.

Germline CDR1 SGDLS, CDR2 YYNGEE. CDR3 length: 15 amino acids. Trimming pared 4 bases from V and 5 bases from J, leaving 18 bases between. PCR amplification relied on 60 Vbeta primers (plus 13 Jbeta primers). Original processing methods: About 12 million shared chains were among the 80 million or so unique TCR beta chains that a later analysis counted. TCRdb's table, derived via immunoSEQ multiplex PCR, lists solely in-frame clones and lacks some. The D gene and trimming were derived from the DNA, and the V and J assignments and clone size from that table. The data contain tens of thousands of clones, roughly 75% of them singletons.

V gene TRBV9 combines with J gene TRBJ1-1; possible D gene TRBD1, 5 bases. Sequenced input: PBMCs. This TCR was sampled from a man between 60 and 75 years old in good health and CMV-seropositive. The CDR3 sequence: CASSPRGGAGTEAFF. DNA of the CDR3: TGTGCCAGCAGCCCCCGTGGAGGGGCAGGTACTGAAGCTTTCTTT.